The clone carrying this T cell receptor beta chain turned up a few times. Its antigen is not known. This sample is drawn from a study of CD8+CD57+ T cells in acquired aplastic anemia. Study-wide findings and caveats: CD8+ Simpson's diversity in patients was not significantly different from that in controls. In common between the patients and the controls were nearly 30 CD8+ CDR3 sequences.

Genomic DNA acted as the template from which TCR beta VDJ combination and CDR3 sequence profiling were carried out. One entry per CDR3 protein results from TCRdb running MiXCR on the reads. The table includes under 500,000 distinct CDR3 sequences, around 30% detected once. It was patients with CD8+CD57+ cell expansion by flow cytometry who were chosen for sequencing. All patients had severe acquired aplastic anemia. Patient blood was sampled before any therapy had been received. V gave up 9 bases and J gave up 4 bases; unmatched junction bases: 12. The CDR3 is 15 residues long. Per the germline V gene, CDR1 is LNHDA and CDR2 is SQIVND (reference sequence).

Sequenced: sorted CD4+, CD8+, or CD8+CD57+ T cells (not recorded which) from PBMCs. The V gene is TRBV19, the J gene TRBJ2-7; 10 bases line up with TRBD1. The clonotype comes from a human donor with aplastic anemia. The CDR3 sequence is CASSLGQGVPYEQYF. The CDR3 coding sequence is TGTGCCAGCAGTCTCGGACAGGGGGTCCCATACGAGCAGTACTTC.